The 9 T cell receptor beta chains reported below all come from one sample, sequenced in a study of cytomegalovirus exposure and HLA in healthy donors. Researchers ran the PCR with 60 Vbeta and 13 Jbeta primers. Produced via immunoSEQ multiplex PCR; TCRdb's table is partial and in-frame only. The table lists 130,000 to 150,000 clones, about 80% of them singletons. Sequenced material: PBMCs. All receptors come from a male donor in good health and CMV-seronegative.

The genes are TRBV6-6 and TRBJ1-1; TRBD1 matches 8 bases. The CDR3 extends over 15 amino acids. The V gene's germline CDR1 is MNHNY and CDR2 SVGAGI (reference sequence). The V segment lost 6 bases and the J segment 6 bases; nucleotides outside the gene matches: 12. CDR3 nucleotide sequence: TGTGCCAGCAGGTCTCAGGGGGCGCATGGGCCTGAAGCTTTCTTT. Encoded protein: CASRSQGAHGPEAFF.

In its sample, this clone was seen once. For the CDR3, the DNA is TGCGCCAGCAGCTTCTCAGTGAACACTGAAGCTTTCTTT. Its protein product is CASSFSVNTEAFF. The V call is TRBV5-1, the J call TRBJ1-1; D is ambiguous. Trimming pared 2 bases from V and 0 bases from J, leaving 5 bases between. Germline CDR1 is SGHRS and CDR2 is YFSETQ. The CDR3 extends over 13 amino acids. The whole variable domain, remainder taken from reference TRBV5-1 and TRBJ1-1, is KAGVTQTPRYLIKTRGQQVTLSCSPISGHRSVSWYQQTPGQGLQFLFEYFSETQRNKGNFPGRFSGRQFSNSRSEMNVSTLELGDSALYLCASSFSVNTEAFFGQGTRLTVV.

The chain's CDR3 is CASSQDQGPWNTQYF. DNA of the CDR3: TGCGCCAGCAGCCAAGATCAGGGGCCGTGGAATACGCAGTATTTT. The chain recombines TRBV4-1 with TRBJ2-3; D may be TRBD1 (6 bases). Germline loops: CDR1 MGHRA, CDR2 YSYEKL. Trimming took 0 bases from V and 7 from J, leaving 14 bases between them. This CDR3 has 15 amino acids.

The table lists this clone with a count of one. The rearrangement links TRBV7-2 to TRBJ2-3; possible D gene TRBD1, 6 bases. V dropped 2 bases and J dropped 4 bases, with 10 bases sitting between them. There are 14 residues in the CDR3. The germline V gene has CDR1 SGHTA and CDR2 FQGNSA. The CDR3 region is CASSLNRAADTQYF. The CDR3 DNA sequence: TGTGCCAGCAGCTTAAACAGGGCCGCAGATACGCAGTATTTT. Full variable domain (rest looked up from reference TRBV7-2 and TRBJ2-3): GAGVSQSPSNKVTEKGKDVELRCDPISGHTALYWYRQSLGQGLEFLIYFQGNSAPDKSGLPSDRFSAERTGGSVSTLTIQRTQQEDSAVYLCASSLNRAADTQYFGPGTRLTVL.

This rearrangement joins TRBV6-5 to TRBJ2-7; D remains unclear. The CDR3 loop spans 13 amino acids. Trimming removed 7 bases at V and 6 bases at J, with 16 bases between. Germline V lookup: CDR1 MNHEY, CDR2 SVGAGI. CDR3 sequence: CASKAAHSIEQYF. The CDR3 DNA follows: TGTGCCAGCAAGGCCGCCCACAGTATCGAGCAGTACTTC.

This clone appeared a few times. The gene calls are TRBV29-1 and TRBJ1-1; no reliable D call. The germline V gene encodes CDR1 SQVTM and CDR2 ANQGSEA. V shed 7 bases and J shed 0 bases, with 12 bases lying between them. The CDR3 has 13 amino acids. The CDR3 sequence is CSAQQNLNTEAFF. The CDR3 region has the DNA TGCAGCGCCCAACAGAACTTGAACACTGAAGCTTTCTTT.

CDR3 bases: TGTGCCAGCAGTACAGGAGGACAGGGAGACACTGAAGCTTTCTTT. This gives the protein CASSTGGQGDTEAFF. This chain joins TRBV28 and TRBJ1-1; 8 bases are a match to TRBD1. The J segment lost 3 bases and the V segment lost 5 bases, leaving 8 bases of the junction unmatched. CDR1 is MDHEN, CDR2 SYDVKM, per germline. The CDR3 loop spans 15 amino acids.

The count of this clone is one. This rearrangement joins TRBV28 to TRBJ2-3; D gene unclear. Trimming took 1 base from V and 6 from J, leaving 2 bases between them. CDR3 length: 11 amino acids. Germline lookup yields CDR1 MDHEN and CDR2 SYDVKM. The CDR3 sequence: CASSLSDTQYF. The CDR3 bases are TGTGCCAGCAGTTTATCGGATACGCAGTATTTT.

The chain employs TRBV7-9 and TRBJ1-1; TRBD1 matches at 8 bases. J gave up 4 bases and V 5 bases, and 6 bases lay outside the gene matches. CDR3 size: 14 residues. Germline CDR1 and CDR2: SEHNR and FQNEAQ (reference sequence). CDR3 DNA sequence: TGTGCCAGCAGCGCACAGGGGGAGATCACTGAAGCTTTCTTT. Translating gives CASSAQGEITEAFF.